The 18 T cell receptor beta chains listed next were all sequenced from one sample in a study of T cell changes during pregnancy in multiple sclerosis. Clones were sequenced by immunoSEQ multiplex PCR, and TCRdb holds only the in-frame ones, with some missing. This table has just over 80,000 clones, 90% to 95% appearing once. The sample consisted of peripheral blood, taken in the second trimester of pregnancy. The receptors stem from a female donor with multiple sclerosis, enrolled in a pregnancy study.

The V gene is TRBV5-6, the J gene TRBJ2-7, with D possibly being TRBD1 (5 bases). The germline V gene has CDR1 SGHDT and CDR2 YYEEEE. This CDR3 region has 16 residues. Trimming took off 3 bases at V and 0 bases at J, with 16 bases between the two ends. The CDR3 DNA sequence: TGTGCCAGCAGCTCCCTTGGTGACAGTTCCTCCTACGAGCAGTACTTC. Its protein product is CASSSLGDSSSYEQYF.

This clone was picked up one time. The chain combines TRBV30 with TRBJ2-3, with 10 bases that match TRBD1. Per germline, CDR1 GTSNPN and CDR2 SVGIG (reference sequence). The junction had 6 bases not matched to a gene; V was cut back by 5 bases and J by 4 bases. The CDR3 covers 14 residues. This chain's CDR3 is CAWDSGTGADTQYF. The CDR3 DNA follows: TGTGCCTGGGATAGCGGGACAGGGGCAGATACGCAGTATTTT.

J is TRBJ2-3 and V is TRBV19; TRBD2 matches 8 bases. V trimming: 3 bases; J trimming: 1 base; junction bases outside the gene matches: 3. Per germline, CDR1 LNHDA and CDR2 SQIVND (reference sequence). CDR3 length: 15 residues. The CDR3 DNA sequence: TGTGCCAGTAGTATGTGGCGGGAGGGCACAGATACGCAGTATTTT. As protein: CASSMWREGTDTQYF. Combining the CDR3 with reference TRBV19 and TRBJ2-3 gives the whole variable domain DGGITQSPKYLFRKEGQNVTLSCEQNLNHDAMYWYRQDPGQGLRLIYYSQIVNDFQKGDIAEGYSVSREKKESFPLTVTSAQKNPTAFYLCASSMWREGTDTQYFGPGTRLTVL.

The V and J genes are TRBV27 and TRBJ1-5, with D maybe TRBD1 (6 bases). V was cut by 4 bases and J by 6 bases, with 13 bases left in between. CDR3 length: 14 residues. Germline V gives CDR1 MNHEY, CDR2 SMNVEV (reference sequence). The CDR3: CASSWGGLGQPQHF. CDR3 nucleotides: TGTGCCAGCAGTTGGGGGGGCCTGGGTCAGCCCCAGCATTTT.

V gene TRBV7-2 combines with J gene TRBJ2-5; D might be TRBD1 (5 bases). Germline lookup yields CDR1 SGHTA and CDR2 FQGNSA. The V and J ends lost 6 bases and 5 bases respectively, with 10 bases between them. CDR3 length equals 12 residues. Here the CDR3 reads CASSYRSETQYF. CDR3 coding DNA: TGTGCCAGCAGTTACAGGTCGGAGACCCAGTACTTC. Full variable domain (missing parts from reference TRBV7-2 and TRBJ2-5): GAGVSQSPSNKVTEKGKDVELRCDPISGHTALYWYRQSLGQGLEFLIYFQGNSAPDKSGLPSDRFSAERTGGSVSTLTIQRTQQEDSAVYLCASSYRSETQYFGPGTRLLVL.

J is TRBJ1-4 and V is TRBV18, with unresolved D. Trimming left V 3 bases short and J 0 bases short, with 5 bases between. CDR1 KGHSH and CDR2 LQKENI come from the germline V gene. This CDR3 region has 14 residues. The chain's CDR3 is CASSPSSTNEKLFF. DNA for the CDR3: TGTGCCAGCTCACCTTCATCAACTAATGAAAAACTGTTTTTT.

This sequence joins TRBV6-1 and TRBJ2-2, with 9 bases that match TRBD1. Trimming cost V 3 bases and J 6 bases; bases outside gene matches: 5. Germline V gene data show CDR1 as MNHNS and CDR2 as SASEGT. The CDR3 covers 15 residues. The chain's CDR3 is CASSEPGTGSGELFF. In nucleotides, the CDR3 is TGTGCCAGCAGTGAGCCCGGGACAGGGTCCGGGGAGCTGTTTTTT.

The genes are TRBV5-1 and TRBJ1-5; D unclear. The germline gives CDR1 SGHRS, CDR2 YFSETQ. The CDR3 sequence is 15 residues long. With 1 base removed from V and 0 bases from J, the gap between germline ends came to 8 bases. The CDR3 protein is CASSLYVGSNQPQHF. Written as DNA, the CDR3 is TGCGCCAGCAGCTTGTACGTCGGTAGCAATCAGCCCCAGCATTTT.

The chain carries TRBV6-5 and TRBJ1-3; D gene ambiguous. CDR1 MNHEY and CDR2 SVGAGI come from the germline V gene. V was clipped by 6 bases and J by 0 bases, with 12 bases between them. This CDR3 spans 15 amino acids. The CDR3 region has the DNA TGTGCCAGCAGGCGCGACGGGAGCTCTGGAAACACCATATATTTT. Translation gives CASRRDGSSGNTIYF.

V gene TRBV19 combines with J gene TRBJ2-2, with 9 bases fitting TRBD2. V lost 5 bases and J lost 4; bases outside the gene matches: 5. Looked up from germline, CDR1 is LNHDA and CDR2 is SQIVND (reference sequence). This CDR3 contains 15 residues. CDR3 loop: CASSPAGGPTGELFF. The CDR3 DNA sequence: TGTGCCAGTAGTCCGGCGGGAGGGCCCACCGGGGAGCTGTTTTTT.

This chain uses TRBV5-1 with TRBJ2-7; the match to TRBD2 covers 7 bases. V gave up 0 bases and J gave up 2 bases; unmatched junction bases: 5. CDR3 length equals 15 residues. Germline CDR1 and CDR2: SGHRS and YFSETQ. The CDR3 here is CASSLGLAATYEQYF. The CDR3 DNA is TGCGCCAGCAGCTTGGGGCTAGCGGCTACCTACGAGCAGTACTTC.

The rearrangement links TRBV11-2 to TRBJ1-3; TRBD1 matches at 7 bases. J was trimmed by 0 bases and V by 6 bases; bases with no gene match: 5. The CDR3 sequence is 15 residues long. Germline-derived CDR1 and CDR2 are SGHAT and FQNNGV. The CDR3 coding sequence is TGTGCCAGCAGTCAGGACAGGATCTCTGGAAACACCATATATTTT. This gives the protein CASSQDRISGNTIYF. Using reference TRBV11-2 and TRBJ1-3 for the parts outside the CDR3, the full variable domain is EAGVAQSPRYKIIEKRQSVAFWCNPISGHATLYWYQQILGQGPKLLIQFQNNGVVDDSQLPKDRFSAERLKGVDSTLKIQPAKLEDSAVYLCASSQDRISGNTIYFGEGSWLTVV.

The CDR3 loop reads CASSYTGTARRGYTF. The DNA for the CDR3 is TGTGCCAGCAGTTACACCGGGACAGCCAGACGCGGCTACACCTTC. V and J are TRBV6-6 and TRBJ1-2, with 7 bases matching TRBD1. Germline CDR1 MNHNY, CDR2 SVGAGI (reference sequence). The CDR3 is made up of 15 amino acids. V was pared by 2 bases and J by 8 bases, with 11 bases of the junction left unmatched.

J is TRBJ2-1 and V is TRBV27, with TRBD2 matching 12 bases. Germline V gene sequence: CDR1 MNHEY, CDR2 SMNVEV (reference sequence). The CDR3 has 17 amino acids. Trimming removed 0 bases from V and 6 bases from J; junction bases left unmatched: 6. The CDR3 reads CASSLSPGLAGLNEQFF. The CDR3 DNA reads as TGTGCCAGCAGTTTATCCCCGGGACTAGCGGGCCTCAATGAGCAGTTCTTC.

The V and J genes are TRBV6-4 and TRBJ2-3; 15 bases match TRBD2. V dropped 6 bases and J dropped 4; count of bases not matched to a gene: 5. The CDR3 has 16 amino acids. In germline, CDR1 is MRHNA, CDR2 SNTAGT. This chain's CDR3 is CASSRGLAGGSDTQYF. CDR3 nucleotides: TGTGCCAGCAGCCGCGGACTAGCGGGAGGGTCAGATACGCAGTATTTT.

The chain combines TRBV11-2 with TRBJ1-2; D remains unclear. V lost 1 base and J lost 8, with 11 bases in between. This CDR3 is 13 amino acids long. Germline V lookup: CDR1 SGHAT, CDR2 FQNNGV. The CDR3 DNA sequence: TGTGCCAGCAGCTTAGTTACTGGGAGGGGCTACACCTTC. This sequence encodes CASSLVTGRGYTF. Together with reference TRBV11-2 and TRBJ1-2, the CDR3 gives the full variable domain: EAGVAQSPRYKIIEKRQSVAFWCNPISGHATLYWYQQILGQGPKLLIQFQNNGVVDDSQLPKDRFSAERLKGVDSTLKIQPAKLEDSAVYLCASSLVTGRGYTFGSGTRLTVV.

The V gene is TRBV15, the J gene TRBJ2-7, with a possible D match to TRBD1 (5 bases). V was trimmed by 0 bases and J by 3 bases, leaving 9 bases between them. The length of the CDR3 is 14 residues. The germline V gene encodes CDR1 LNHNV and CDR2 YYDKDF (reference sequence). For the CDR3, the DNA is TGTGCCACCAGCAGAGATTTGGGGCACTACGAGCAGTACTTC. Translation: CATSRDLGHYEQYF. The whole variable domain, filled in from reference TRBV15 and TRBJ2-7, reads DAMVIQNPRYQVTQFGKPVTLSCSQTLNHNVMYWYQQKSSQAPKLLFHYYDKDFNNEADTPDNFQSRRPNTSFCFLDIRSPGLGDTAMYLCATSRDLGHYEQYFGPGTRLTVT.

This rearrangement joins TRBV27 to TRBJ2-1, with TRBD2 matching 13 bases. V shed 6 bases and J 8 bases; nucleotides not matched to a gene: 10. Germline V gene sequence: CDR1 MNHEY, CDR2 SMNVEV (reference sequence). This CDR3 spans 16 amino acids. The CDR3 coding sequence is TGTGCCAGCAGACCACCGGGACTAGCGGGAAACCATGAGCAGTTCTTC. Encoded protein: CASRPPGLAGNHEQFF.